The table lists the clone carrying this TCR beta chain with a few counts. The target antigen is unknown. The CDR3 is 16 amino acids. CDR1 is LNHDA and CDR2 is SQIVND in the germline V gene (reference sequence). The V and J ends lost 4 bases and 0 bases respectively, with 13 bases between them. The data stem from a study of graft-versus-host responses after intestinal transplantation. About the research overall: Recipients obtained multivisceral, liver-intestinal, or isolated intestinal transplants. Recipients across the board were started on anti-thymocyte globulin induction, then kept on tacrolimus and steroids for about 3 years.

The table came from immunoSEQ multiplex PCR; TCRdb's copy has only in-frame clones and leaves some out. The sample holds 90,000 to 120,000 clones; about 91% are singletons and the top ten take about 0.7%. Study-wide points: There were GvH clones found in recipient marrow, and some of them appeared first in ileum or blood. Peak levels of circulating GvH clones tracked with early post-transplant HvG declines.

The source material was unstimulated CD4+ T cells sorted from spleen or lymph node cells, sampled before transplant. The chain is built from TRBV19 and TRBJ2-4; D ambiguous. The source is a human donor who was the organ donor for an intestinal transplant. The CDR3 spells CASSRRGTRAKNIQYF. The CDR3, as DNA: TGTGCCAGTAGTAGGCGCGGAACCAGAGCCAAAAACATTCAGTACTTC.